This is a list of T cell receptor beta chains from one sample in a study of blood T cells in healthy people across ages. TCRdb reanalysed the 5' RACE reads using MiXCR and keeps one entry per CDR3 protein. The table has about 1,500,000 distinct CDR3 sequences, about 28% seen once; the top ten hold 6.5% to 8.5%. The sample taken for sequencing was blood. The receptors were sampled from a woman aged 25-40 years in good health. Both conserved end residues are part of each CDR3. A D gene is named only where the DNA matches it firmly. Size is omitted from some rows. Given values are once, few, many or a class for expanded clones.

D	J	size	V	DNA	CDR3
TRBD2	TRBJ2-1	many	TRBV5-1	TGCGCCAGCAGCGGGGGGAGGACTAGCAATGAGCAGTTCTTC	CASSGGRTSNEQFF
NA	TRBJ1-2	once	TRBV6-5	TGTGCCAGCAGTTACTCTCCGGACAGCTATGGCTACACCTTC	CASSYSPDSYGYTF
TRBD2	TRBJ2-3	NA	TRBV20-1	TGCAGTGCTATTCTGGCGGGAGGCCCAGATACGCAGTATTTT	CSAILAGGPDTQYF
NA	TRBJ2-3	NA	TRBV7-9	TGTGCCAGCAGCCCTCTTAGGGGGAGTCGCACAGATACGCAGTATTTT	CASSPLRGSRTDTQYF
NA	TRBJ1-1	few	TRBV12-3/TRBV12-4	TGTGCCAGCAGCAGAGACCTCCGGAGGTTGAACACTGAAGCTTTCTTT	CASSRDLRRLNTEAFF
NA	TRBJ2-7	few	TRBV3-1	TGTGCCAGCAGCCAAGTTGCAGGGCCAATCGAGCAGTACTTC	CASSQVAGPIEQYF
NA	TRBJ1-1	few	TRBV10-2	TGCGCCAGCAGTGAGTCACAGGTGAGGACTGAAGCTTTCTTT	CASSESQVRTEAFF
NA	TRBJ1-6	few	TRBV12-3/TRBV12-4	TGTGCCAGCAGGCCGGACAGTAATTCACCCCTCCACTTT	CASRPDSNSPLHF
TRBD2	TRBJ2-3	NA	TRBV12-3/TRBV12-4	TGTGCCAGCAGTCCGGGACTAGCGGAGGAGGATACGCAGTATTTT	CASSPGLAEEDTQYF
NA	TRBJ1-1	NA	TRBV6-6	TGTGCCAGCACCGAAGCTCGGGGGACTGAAGCTTTCTTT	CASTEARGTEAFF
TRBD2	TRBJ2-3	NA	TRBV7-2	TGTGCCAGCAGCTTAGCGGGACTAAACCGGGGAGATACGCAGTATTTT	CASSLAGLNRGDTQYF
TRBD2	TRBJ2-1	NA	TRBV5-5	TGTGCCAGCAGCACCCCTAGCGGGGGGTTAAGGAATAAGCAGTTCTTC	CASSTPSGGLRNKQFF
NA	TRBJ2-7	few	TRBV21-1	TGTGCCAGCAGCAAAGAGGGGGTCCTCCCGACCTACGAGCAGTACTTC	CASSKEGVLPTYEQYF
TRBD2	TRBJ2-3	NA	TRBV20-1	TGCAGTGCCAAGACTAGCGGGAGAGTAGGGGCTAGTGCAGATACGCAGTATTTT	CSAKTSGRVGASADTQYF
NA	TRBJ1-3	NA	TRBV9	TGTGCCAGCAGCGATAGAAGCGGAGACACCATATATTTT	CASSDRSGDTIYF
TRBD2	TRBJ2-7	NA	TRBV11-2	TGTGCCAGCAGCTTAGTGCTAGCGGAGGGAAAGTACTTC	CASSLVLAEGKYF
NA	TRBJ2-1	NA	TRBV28	TGTGCCAGCAGTTTGCAGGCCCCACCTGAGCAGTTCTTC	CASSLQAPPEQFF
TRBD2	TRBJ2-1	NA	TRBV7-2	TGTGCCAGCAGCTTTGATCTAGCGGGAGGGCGGCGGAATGAGCAGTTCTTC	CASSFDLAGGRRNEQFF
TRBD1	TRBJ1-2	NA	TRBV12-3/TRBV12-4	TGTGCCAGCAGTCTACAACAGGGGTTACGAGGCTACACCTTC	CASSLQQGLRGYTF
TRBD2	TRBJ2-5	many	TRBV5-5	TGTGCCAGCTTCGGAAAGATAGCGGGGGCACAGATAGTCGACCAGTACTTC	CASFGKIAGAQIVDQYF
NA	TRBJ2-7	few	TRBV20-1	TGCAGTGCTAGAGATTCTGGGGTTTCCTACGAGCAGTACTTC	CSARDSGVSYEQYF
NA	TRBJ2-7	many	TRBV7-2	TGTGCCAGCAGCTTAGCCGGGATTAACGAGCAGTACTTC	CASSLAGINEQYF
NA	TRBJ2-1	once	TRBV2	TGTGTCAGCAGTGCCCAGGGGGGTTCTCACAATGAGCAGTTCTTC	CVSSAQGGSHNEQFF
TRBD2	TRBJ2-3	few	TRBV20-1	TGCAGTGTCCCGACTAGCGGGGGGCTCACAGATACGCAGTATTTT	CSVPTSGGLTDTQYF
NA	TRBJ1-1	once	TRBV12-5	TGTGCTAGTGGTTTGGTTCCCCAGCGAAAGAACACTGAAGCTTTCTTT	CASGLVPQRKNTEAFF
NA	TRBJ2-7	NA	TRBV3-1	TGTGCCAGCAGCCACACAGCAAGACAACTCTACGAAGGGCAGTACTTC	CASSHTARQLYEGQYF
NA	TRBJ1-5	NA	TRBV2	TGTGCCAGCAGTGTCGGGGCAGGGGCGCGTCAGCCCCAGCATTTT	CASSVGAGARQPQHF
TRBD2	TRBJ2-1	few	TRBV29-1	TGCAGCGTTGAAAAGCCCTCCGGGGGGTTGGGTTACAATGAGCAGTTCTTC	CSVEKPSGGLGYNEQFF
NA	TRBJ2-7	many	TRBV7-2	TGTGCCAGCAGCACCAAGGTGGGGGGCTGGGAATCCTACGAGCAGTACTTC	CASSTKVGGWESYEQYF
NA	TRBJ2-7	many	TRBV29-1	TGCAGCGTTGAGGACTTTAAGACAGGTTTCTCCTACGAGCAGTACTTC	CSVEDFKTGFSYEQYF
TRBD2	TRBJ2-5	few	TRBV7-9	TGTGCCAGCAGCTTCCCCCGGGGGGGTTCCCAAGAGACCCAGTACTTC	CASSFPRGGSQETQYF
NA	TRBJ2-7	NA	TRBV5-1	TGCGCCAGCAGCTTGGCGGGGGGGACAGGCACCTACGAGCAGTACTTC	CASSLAGGTGTYEQYF
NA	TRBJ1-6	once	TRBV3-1	TGTGCCAGCAGCCACTCGGGGTGGGCCCTCCACTTT	CASSHSGWALHF
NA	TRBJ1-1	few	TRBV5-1	TGCGCCAGCAGCGCCGGGGGGTCTCGGGCCGACACTGAAGCTTTCTTT	CASSAGGSRADTEAFF
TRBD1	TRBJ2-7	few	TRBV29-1	TGCAGCGTTGACGTAGTGGGGGGACAGGGGACGTACGAGCAGTACTTC	CSVDVVGGQGTYEQYF
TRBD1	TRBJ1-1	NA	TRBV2	TGTGCCAGCAGCGCACAGGGGTCGGACACTGAAGCTTTCTTT	CASSAQGSDTEAFF
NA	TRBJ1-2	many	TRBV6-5	TGTGCCAGCAGTTCACAGGGCGGTTATAACTATGGCTACACCTTC	CASSSQGGYNYGYTF
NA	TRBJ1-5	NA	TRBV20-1	TGCAGTGCTAAGAGCGTCAGGGACACACCCCAGCATTTT	CSAKSVRDTPQHF
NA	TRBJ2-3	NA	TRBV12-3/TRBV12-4	TGTGCCAGCAGTCCAAACGGGGGTTTGGGAGATACGCAGTATTTT	CASSPNGGLGDTQYF
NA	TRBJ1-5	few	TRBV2	TGTGCCAGCAGTGAAGAGAGCTGGCGGCAGCCCCAGCATTTT	CASSEESWRQPQHF
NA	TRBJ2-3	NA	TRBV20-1	TGCAGTGCTCTCCCCTGGCGGAGAAGCGCAGATACGCAGTATTTT	CSALPWRRSADTQYF
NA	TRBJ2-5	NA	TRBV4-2	TGTGCCAGCAGCCAGAGATCCGACAGATTAGAGACCCAGTACTTC	CASSQRSDRLETQYF
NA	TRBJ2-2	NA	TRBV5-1	TGCGCCAGCAGCTTCTCCCAGGGACCCGGGGAGCTGTTTTTT	CASSFSQGPGELFF
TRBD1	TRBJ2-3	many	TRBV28	TGTGCCAGCTCCCCCCGGACAGGGGTCACAGATACGCAGTATTTT	CASSPRTGVTDTQYF
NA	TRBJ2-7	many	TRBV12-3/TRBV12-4	TGTGCCAGCAGTCCTAACCTAGGGAACGAGCAGTACTTC	CASSPNLGNEQYF
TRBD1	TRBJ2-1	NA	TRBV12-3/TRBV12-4	TGTGCCAGCATTCGGACAGGGGGAGGGTACGATGAGCAGTTCTTC	CASIRTGGGYDEQFF
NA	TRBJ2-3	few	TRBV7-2	TGTGCCAGCAGCCCGACCTGGGCAGATACGCAGTATTTT	CASSPTWADTQYF
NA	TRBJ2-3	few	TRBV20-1	TGCAGTGCTAGAGATTTTGGGGGTGTGGCAGATACGCAGTATTTT	CSARDFGGVADTQYF
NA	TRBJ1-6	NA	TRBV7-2	TGTGCCAGCAGCAACTCAGGGGTGCGGTCACCCCTCCACTTT	CASSNSGVRSPLHF
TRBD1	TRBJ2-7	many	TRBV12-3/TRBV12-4	TGTGCCAGCACTGGGTCCGGGACAGGGTTTTCCGAGCAGTACTTC	CASTGSGTGFSEQYF